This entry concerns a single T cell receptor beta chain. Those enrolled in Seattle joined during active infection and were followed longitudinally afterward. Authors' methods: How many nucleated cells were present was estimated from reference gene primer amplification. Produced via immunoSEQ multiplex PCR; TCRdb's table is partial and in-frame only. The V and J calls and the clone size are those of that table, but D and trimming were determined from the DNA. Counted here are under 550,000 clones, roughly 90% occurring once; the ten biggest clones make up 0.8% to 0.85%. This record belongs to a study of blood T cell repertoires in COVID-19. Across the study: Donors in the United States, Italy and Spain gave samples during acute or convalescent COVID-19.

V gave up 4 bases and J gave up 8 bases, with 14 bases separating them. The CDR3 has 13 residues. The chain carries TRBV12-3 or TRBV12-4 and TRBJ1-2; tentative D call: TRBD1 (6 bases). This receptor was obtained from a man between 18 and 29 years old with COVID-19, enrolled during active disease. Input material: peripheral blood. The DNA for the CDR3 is TGTGCCAGCAGTTCAAGCGGGACAACAGGCTACACCTTC. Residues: CASSSSGTTGYTF.